This T cell receptor (beta chain) was observed in a study of CD8 T cells in Susac syndrome. Findings and limits, study-wide: In Susac syndrome, the CD4+ T cell repertoires did not show clonal expansion.

This CDR3 contains 14 residues. The V gene's germline CDR1 is KGHDR and CDR2 SFDVKD. The V gene end was trimmed by 4 bases and the J gene end by 1 base; junction bases not matched to a gene: 0. TEMRA cells underwent FACS enrichment and CD8+ and CD4+ T cells underwent negative isolation. The table lists this clonotype with a count of one. The antigen remains undetermined. With random hexamers, reverse transcription was performed on roughly 0.5 to 1 ug of RNA. The immunoSEQ assay covered 54 Vbeta and 13 Jbeta segments for CDR3. MiXCR, run by TCRdb on the immunoSEQ multiplex PCR reads, gives a single entry per CDR3 protein. This table holds 150,000 to 200,000 distinct CDR3 sequences, 90% to 95% found once.

The receptor's source is a human donor with Susac syndrome. This chain uses TRBV24-1 with TRBJ2-3; 8 nucleotides match TRBD1. The sequencing input was CD4+ T cells from PBMCs. CDR3 in amino acids: CATSEDRGTDTQYF. The CDR3 region has the DNA TGTGCCACCAGTGAGGACAGGGGCACAGATACGCAGTATTTT.